The TCR beta chain under discussion was sequenced for a study of cytomegalovirus exposure and HLA in healthy donors. Study-level findings and limits: A later analysis showed that HLA-associated TCR beta chains had undergone more clonal expansion than equally common others. Accounts indicate the classifier identified cytomegalovirus status with strong specificity and sensitivity. Roughly uniform depth of sequencing across donors was assumed in presence/absence analyses. For most TCR beta V segments, an earlier analysis put the productive rate at about 87% or about 30% of the time.

Germline V gives CDR1 SEHNR, CDR2 FQNEAQ (reference sequence). The V end was cut by 5 bases, the J end by 5 bases, with 6 bases between. The CDR3 has 12 residues. Concerning this clone itself: Its antigen is as yet unknown.

The PCR was carried out with 60 Vbeta primers and 13 Jbeta primers. Clones were read by immunoSEQ multiplex PCR, and TCRdb kept only the in-frame ones, dropping some. This repertoire comprises 85,000 to 90,000 clones; its ten largest clones make up approximately 15%. The sequencing input was PBMCs. The TCR comes from a man aged 50 to 59 in good health and CMV-seropositive. The gene calls are TRBV7-9 and TRBJ2-2; D is undetermined. The CDR3 loop reads CASSRSTGELFF. In DNA, the CDR3 is TGTGCCAGCAGCCGGAGTACCGGGGAGCTGTTTTTT. The full variable domain, completed using reference TRBV7-9 and TRBJ2-2, is DTGVSQNPRHKITKRGQNVTFRCDPISEHNRLYWYRQTLGQGPEFLTYFQNEAQLEKSRLLSDRFSAERPKGSFSTLEIQRTEQGDSAMYLCASSRSTGELFFGEGSRLTVL.